This T cell receptor beta chain appears in the sequencing data of a study of blood T cell repertoires in COVID-19 (TCRdb year 2020). Context from the whole study: Collaborator samples came from the United States, Italy and Spain and covered acute and convalescent phases of COVID-19. Where HLA class I and class II types were available, the types were taken from metadata supplied by the sample provider, not from assay-based typing. Deeply sampled blood TCRbeta repertoires from subjects exposed to, actively infected with, or recovered from COVID-19 were included in the dataset. Samples were obtained from the ongoing ImmuneRACE study (first 160 participants) and from over 1,000 subjects provided by 6 global collaborators. A freely available public database, intended as a resource for researchers studying the immune response to SARS-CoV-2, is where the repertoires were released. The sample metadata nearly always contained a de-identified subject ID, COVID-19 status, age in years and sex. The material from the prospective study consisted of cDNA or gDNA derived from T cells, B-cell-depleted T cells, or PBMCs. Study-wide conclusions, independent of this receptor: The quantity of clinical and demographic metadata differed by source and by participant and was supplied without curation.

The immunoSEQ Assay, a bias-controlled multiplex PCR, was used to amplify TCRbeta CDR3 regions from genomic DNA. Turning to the authors' computational methods: Within the assay, amplification of reference gene primers was used to estimate how many nucleated cells each sample contained. To quantify the absolute abundance of each unique TCRbeta CDR3 rearrangement, sequence reads were collapsed and filtered. For each sample, productive Simpson clonality was calculated by taking the square root of Simpson's diversity index across productive rearrangements. TCRdb limited this immuneACCESS table to in-frame rearrangements with V and J called. A share of clones is missing; checked studies link under half to unresolved V genes, and the rest is unexplained. V, J and clone size were drawn from that table, and D and trimming were deduced from the DNA. The sample data list 250,000 to 300,000 clones, and approximately 84% of these were observed just once. Around 16% of the sample is held by the ten biggest clonotypes.

This clone was counted only a few times. Its antigen remains undetermined. No per-base quality is available; no much larger clone lies one base away. Participants in the prospective study were aged about 18 to 95 years, lived in 20 to 30 United States geographic areas, and enrolled through a virtual design. In the prospective study, participants were assigned to cohorts based on the clinical history participants reported in a screening survey and a study questionnaire. Recovered participants in ImmuneRACE Cohort 3 were defined as having two consecutive negative NP/OP PCR tests, clearance from a healthcare professional, or resolution of symptoms. In the prospective study, mobile phlebotomists collected whole blood, serum and a nasopharyngeal or oropharyngeal swab from each participant. Over an approximately two-month period, participants in the prospective study had the option of providing additional blood draws and questionnaires. Before DNA extraction, prospective study blood samples were shipped either frozen or at room temperature.

Germline trimming: 10 bases from V, 9 bases from J; junction bases outside gene matches: 12. The germline V gene sets CDR1 to MNHEY and CDR2 to SVGAGI. Its CDR3 holds 14 amino acids, cysteine through phenylalanine. This entry keeps only the CDR3 DNA: 42 bases, framed from base 1. The sequenced sample was PBMCs or T cells enriched from blood (not recorded which). The source is a man younger than 30 who had recovered from COVID-19. The rearrangement combines TRBV6-5 with TRBJ2-4; 10 bases in between match TRBD1. DNA sequence: TGTGCCACCACAGCCCGGAGGACAGGGGGCATTCAGTACTTC. Translation gives CATTARRTGGIQYF.